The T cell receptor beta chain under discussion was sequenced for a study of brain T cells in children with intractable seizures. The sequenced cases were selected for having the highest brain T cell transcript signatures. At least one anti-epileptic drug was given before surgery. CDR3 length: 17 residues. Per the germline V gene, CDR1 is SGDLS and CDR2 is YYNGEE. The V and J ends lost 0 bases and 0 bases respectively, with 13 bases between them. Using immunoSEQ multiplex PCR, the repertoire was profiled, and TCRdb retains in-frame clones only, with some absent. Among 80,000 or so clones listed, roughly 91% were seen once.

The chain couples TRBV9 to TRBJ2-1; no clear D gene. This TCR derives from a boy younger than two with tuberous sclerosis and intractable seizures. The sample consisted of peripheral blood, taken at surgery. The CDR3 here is CASSVDPGWSSYNEQFF. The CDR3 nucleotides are TGTGCCAGCAGCGTAGATCCGGGCTGGAGCTCCTACAATGAGCAGTTCTTC.